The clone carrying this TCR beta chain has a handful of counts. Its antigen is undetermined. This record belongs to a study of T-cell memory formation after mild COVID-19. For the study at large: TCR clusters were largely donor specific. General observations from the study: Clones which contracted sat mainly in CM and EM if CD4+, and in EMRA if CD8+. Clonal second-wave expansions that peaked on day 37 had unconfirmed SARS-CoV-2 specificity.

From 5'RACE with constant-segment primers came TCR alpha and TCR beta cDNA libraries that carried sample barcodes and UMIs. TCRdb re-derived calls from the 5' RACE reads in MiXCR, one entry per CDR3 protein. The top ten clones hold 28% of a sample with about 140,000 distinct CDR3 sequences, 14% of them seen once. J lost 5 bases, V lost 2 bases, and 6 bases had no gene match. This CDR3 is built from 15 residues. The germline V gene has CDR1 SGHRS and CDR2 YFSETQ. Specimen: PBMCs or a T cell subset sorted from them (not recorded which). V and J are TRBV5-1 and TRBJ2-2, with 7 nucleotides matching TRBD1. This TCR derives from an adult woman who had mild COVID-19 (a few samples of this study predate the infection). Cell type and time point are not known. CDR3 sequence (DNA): TGCGCCAGCAGCTTACAAGGGGGCGGTACCGGGGAGCTGTTTTTT. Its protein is CASSLQGGGTGELFF.